A selection of T cell receptor beta chains follows, all from one sample in a study of blood T cell repertoires in COVID-19. The data were produced by immunoSEQ multiplex PCR, yet TCRdb's version contains in-frame clones alone and is incomplete. The sample records around 200,000 clones, roughly nine tenths being singletons. The sample taken for sequencing was peripheral blood. These receptors all stem from a woman aged 60 to 75 with COVID-19, enrolled during active disease. Each CDR3 is given with its conserved first and last residue. The order of the fields is CDR3 length, D gene, V gene, J gene, clone size, CDR3 protein, CDR3 DNA. A D gene is named only where the DNA matches it firmly. Clone size, where shown, is once, few, many, or a class for clones that have expanded.

>15|TRBD1|TRBV5-1|TRBJ2-3|-
CASSIRGRGTDTQYF
TGCGCCAGCAGCATTAGGGGGCGCGGCACAGATACGCAGTATTTT
>15|TRBD2|TRBV3-1/TRBV3-2|TRBJ2-1|-
CASSQSSGRHNEQFF
TGTGCCAGCAGCCAGAGTAGCGGGAGACACAATGAGCAGTTCTTC
>15|TRBD1|TRBV30|TRBJ2-5|-
CAWNIKGQGGETQYF
TGTGCCTGGAACATTAAGGGTCAAGGGGGCGAGACCCAGTACTTC
>17|TRBD2|TRBV4-3|TRBJ2-2|-
CASSQDRGLAVTGELFF
TGCGCCAGCAGCCAAGATCGTGGACTAGCGGTCACCGGGGAGCTGTTTTTT
>14|TRBD1|TRBV9|TRBJ1-1|-
CASSVVQGRTEAFF
TGTGCCAGCAGCGTAGTACAGGGGCGGACTGAAGCTTTCTTT
>15|-|TRBV7-2|TRBJ1-2|-
CASSQRQSPIGGYTF
TGTGCCAGCAGCCAACGACAGTCTCCCATAGGGGGCTACACCTTC
>14|TRBD2|TRBV14|TRBJ2-1|-
CASSQEILANEQFF
TGTGCCAGCAGCCAAGAGATACTAGCGAATGAGCAGTTCTTC
>14|TRBD1|TRBV7-2|TRBJ1-6|-
CASSQDRLNSPLHF
TGTGCCAGCAGCCAGGACAGGCTGAATTCACCCCTCCACTTT
>15|-|TRBV7-3|TRBJ1-4|-
CASSQTGSTNEKLFF
TGTGCCAGCAGCCAAACAGGGTCAACTAATGAAAAACTGTTTTTT
>12|-|TRBV30|TRBJ1-6|-
CAWSVRGSPLHF
TGTGCCTGGAGTGTACGGGGATCACCCCTCCACTTT
>17|TRBD1|TRBV6-2/TRBV6-3|TRBJ1-2|-
CASSQARGRSYYYGYTF
TGTGCCAGCAGCCAAGCCAGGGGGCGATCATATTACTATGGCTACACCTTC
>15|-|TRBV6-2/TRBV6-3|TRBJ2-7|-
CASSYRQGSMYEQYF
TGTGCCAGCAGTTACAGGCAGGGGTCGATGTACGAGCAGTACTTC
>15|TRBD1|TRBV19|TRBJ2-3|-
CASSISGQGTDTQYF
TGTGCCAGTAGTATATCCGGACAGGGGACAGATACGCAGTATTTT
>12|TRBD1|TRBV30|TRBJ2-4|-
CAWDRGENIQYF
TGTGCCTGGGACAGGGGAGAAAACATTCAGTACTTC
>13|TRBD1|TRBV29-1|TRBJ1-5|-
CSVGGQLNQPQHF
TGCAGCGTTGGGGGACAGTTAAATCAGCCCCAGCATTTT
>15|-|TRBV7-2|TRBJ1-2|-
CASSPSGQSNYGYTF
TGTGCCAGCAGCCCAAGTGGACAGAGTAACTATGGCTACACCTTC
>16|TRBD2|TRBV3-1/TRBV3-2|TRBJ2-7|few
CASSQTIGSGMAEQYF
TGTGCCAGCAGCCAAACAATTGGGAGCGGGATGGCCGAGCAGTACTTC
>15|-|TRBV19|TRBJ1-2|-
CASTPSQGTVEGYTF
TGTGCCAGTACCCCCTCTCAGGGGACGGTTGAGGGCTACACCTTC
>16|-|TRBV19|TRBJ1-5|few
CASSGVASYSNQPQHF
TGTGCCAGTAGTGGGGTAGCGAGTTATAGCAATCAGCCCCAGCATTTT
>16|-|TRBV28|TRBJ2-2|-
CASSLISTANTGELFF
TGTGCCAGCAGTTTAATTTCAACAGCTAACACCGGGGAGCTGTTTTTT
>17|-|TRBV28|TRBJ2-2|hyperexpanded
CASSLTLGIGVTGELFF
TGTGCCAGCAGTTTAACCCTCGGTATAGGAGTGACCGGGGAGCTGTTTTTT
>15|-|TRBV5-1|TRBJ1-3|-
CASRSQVNSGNTIYF
TGCGCCAGCAGGTCCCAGGTCAACTCTGGAAACACCATATATTTT
>15|-|TRBV6-5|TRBJ1-1|-
CASSTTGLGFNEAFF
TGTGCCAGCAGTACAACAGGGTTAGGGTTCAATGAAGCTTTCTTT
>15|-|TRBV6-5|TRBJ1-2|-
CASIRTFWAGDGYTF
TGTGCCAGCATTAGGACCTTTTGGGCAGGGGATGGCTACACCTTC
>18|-|TRBV3-1/TRBV3-2|TRBJ2-6|once
CASSRDGSGQTGANVLTF
TGTGCCAGCAGCAGAGACGGGTCAGGGCAGACTGGGGCCAACGTCCTGACTTTC
>16|TRBD1|TRBV28|TRBJ1-5|-
CASSHLQGNGNQPQHF
TGTGCCAGCAGTCACCTACAGGGGAATGGCAATCAGCCCCAGCATTTT